Below, 24 T cell receptor beta chains from the same sample are listed, as sequenced in a study of cytotoxic CD8 clonotypes in ibrutinib-treated CLL. Profiled with immunoSEQ multiplex PCR; TCRdb holds only in-frame clones, not every one. The table records 15,000 to 20,000 clones, 75% to 85% of them present only once. Sequenced here: PBMCs, sampled before ibrutinib treatment. The receptors stem from a human donor with chronic lymphocytic leukemia.

The rearrangement joins TRBV7-6 to TRBJ1-5; maybe TRBD1 (6 bases). The CDR3 is made up of 17 amino acids. V was cut by 0 bases and J by 0 bases, with 12 bases left in between. CDR1 is SGHVS, CDR2 FNYEAQ, per germline. In nucleotides, the CDR3 is TGTGCCAGCAGCTTAGCGTTGGGACACGATAGCAATCAGCCCCAGCATTTT. This translates into CASSLALGHDSNQPQHF.

The table lists this clone with a few counts. The chain uses TRBV10-3 and TRBJ1-4, with D unclear. Trimming left V 3 bases short and J 4 bases short, with 9 bases between. CDR3 length: 14 residues. The germline V gene has CDR1 ENHRY and CDR2 SYGVKD. CDR3: CAISDRSYNEKLFF. The DNA for the CDR3 is TGTGCCATCAGTGACCGGAGCTATAATGAAAAACTGTTTTTT.

V gene TRBV28 combines with J gene TRBJ1-3; unclear D gene. Trimming shortened V by 3 bases and J by 0 bases, and 6 bases separated the two germline ends. The CDR3 totals 14 residues. Per germline, CDR1 MDHEN and CDR2 SYDVKM. CDR3 DNA: TGTGCCAGCAGTTTTTCGTACTCTGGAAACACCATATATTTT. It yields the protein CASSFSYSGNTIYF.

The chain joins TRBV11-2 to TRBJ1-2; D unresolved. The CDR3 contains 15 residues. Germline CDR1 is SGHAT and CDR2 is FQNNGV. The V gene lost 0 bases and the J gene lost 8 bases, with 16 bases spanning the gap. The CDR3 DNA sequence: TGTGCCAGCAGCTTAGATCACACGCAACGGGAAGGCTACACCTTC. The encoded protein is CASSLDHTQREGYTF.

The chain is built from TRBV2 and TRBJ2-7; TRBD1 agrees at 7 bases. The CDR3 runs 13 residues. The germline V gene encodes CDR1 SNHLY and CDR2 FYNNEI. J gave up 0 bases and V 6 bases, and 2 bases lay outside the gene matches. CDR3 DNA sequence: TGTGCCAGCAGCTGGGACAGCTCCTACGAGCAGTACTTC. Translating gives CASSWDSSYEQYF.

This clone was counted a single time. The chain combines TRBV4-2 with TRBJ1-5; D possibly corresponds to TRBD1 (5 bases). There are 13 residues in the CDR3. Germline V gene sequence: CDR1 LGHNA, CDR2 YNFKEQ. Deletions cut 1 base from V and 5 bases from J, with 6 bases between. CDR3 DNA sequence: TGTGCCAGCAGCCAAGGGGACGATCAGCCCCAGCATTTT. Amino acid sequence: CASSQGDDQPQHF.

V usage is TRBV7-3 and J usage is TRBJ2-7; TRBD2 aligns across 13 bases. V lost 5 bases and J lost 2; bases outside the gene matches: 3. The CDR3 has 15 residues. Germline V gene lookup returns CDR1 SGHTA and CDR2 FQGTGA. CDR3 sequence: CASSPGLAGTYEQYF. The CDR3 DNA reads TGTGCCAGCAGCCCGGGACTAGCGGGAACCTACGAGCAGTACTTC.

This clone was detected a few times. V gene TRBV19 combines with J gene TRBJ2-3; possibly TRBD1 for D (6 bases). V shed 5 bases and J shed 3 bases, with 9 bases lying between them. Germline assignment: CDR1 LNHDA and CDR2 SQIVND (reference sequence). This CDR3 has 13 amino acids. CDR3 residues: CASSHRVTDTQYF. The CDR3 DNA reads TGTGCCAGTAGTCACAGGGTTACAGATACGCAGTATTTT. Filled out from reference TRBV19 and TRBJ2-3, the complete variable domain reads DGGITQSPKYLFRKEGQNVTLSCEQNLNHDAMYWYRQDPGQGLRLIYYSQIVNDFQKGDIAEGYSVSREKKESFPLTVTSAQKNPTAFYLCASSHRVTDTQYFGPGTRLTVL.

This clone occurred a few times. The V and J genes are TRBV19 and TRBJ2-3; a possible D gene is TRBD2 (5 bases). The CDR3 covers 11 residues. The ends were cut back, 5 bases at V and 6 bases at J, with 6 bases in the middle. Germline loops: CDR1 LNHDA, CDR2 SQIVND (reference sequence). CDR3 residues: CASSGEDTQYF. CDR3 in DNA: TGTGCCAGTAGTGGGGAGGATACGCAGTATTTT. Filled out from reference TRBV19 and TRBJ2-3, the complete variable domain reads DGGITQSPKYLFRKEGQNVTLSCEQNLNHDAMYWYRQDPGQGLRLIYYSQIVNDFQKGDIAEGYSVSREKKESFPLTVTSAQKNPTAFYLCASSGEDTQYFGPGTRLTVL.

The rearrangement links TRBV27 to TRBJ2-2; D remains ambiguous. This CDR3 spans 13 amino acids. The V end lost 2 bases, the J end lost 2 bases, and 3 bases lay between the germline ends. Germline V gene lookup returns CDR1 MNHEY and CDR2 SMNVEV (reference sequence). CDR3 DNA: TGTGCCAGCAGTTTACCAAACACCGGGGAGCTGTTTTTT. Its translation is CASSLPNTGELFF.

This chain joins TRBV27 and TRBJ2-4; D remains unclear. The CDR3 extends over 12 amino acids. Trimming removed 5 bases at V and 7 bases at J, with 9 bases between. Germline loops: CDR1 MNHEY, CDR2 SMNVEV (reference sequence). In DNA, the CDR3 is TGTGCCAGCAGTGCCTCTTCGAACATTCAGTACTTC. Encoded protein: CASSASSNIQYF.

This clone was picked up a small number of times. The chain has TRBV18 and TRBJ2-6; TRBD2 is a possible D gene (6 bases). Germline lookup yields CDR1 KGHSH and CDR2 LQKENI. The CDR3 spans 20 residues. Trimming shortened V by 2 bases and J by 0 bases, and 20 bases separated the two germline ends. In nucleotides, the CDR3 is TGTGCCAGCTCACCAAAACACCCTAGCGCCATAAACTCTGGGGCCAACGTCCTGACTTTC. Its protein is CASSPKHPSAINSGANVLTF.

This chain uses TRBV7-3 with TRBJ2-1; 8 bases agree with TRBD2. J lost 7 bases, V lost 5 bases, and 7 bases had no gene match. The CDR3 length is 14 residues. Germline CDR1 SGHTA, CDR2 FQGTGA. CDR3 sequence: CASSMNGRVNEQFF. DNA for the CDR3: TGTGCCAGCAGCATGAACGGGAGGGTTAATGAGCAGTTCTTC.

Written as DNA, the CDR3 is TGCGCCAGCAGTGATTCATCCGGGGGGGACGCTTTCTTT. It is translated as CASSDSSGGDAFF. The chain links TRBV10-1 to TRBJ1-1, with D maybe TRBD1 (5 bases). The CDR3 is 13 residues long. V lost 3 bases and J 11 bases, leaving 16 bases between the germline ends. Germline V gene lookup returns CDR1 WNHNN and CDR2 SYGVQD (reference sequence).

The chain has TRBV18 and TRBJ2-7, with D unclear. The CDR3 has 15 residues. Germline CDR1 KGHSH, CDR2 LQKENI. V shed 4 bases and J shed 0 bases, with 13 bases lying between them. The CDR3 sequence is CASSLEVGSSYEQYF. The CDR3, as DNA: TGTGCCAGCTCACTCGAGGTGGGCAGCTCCTACGAGCAGTACTTC.

This clone was counted a few times. The V gene is TRBV6-5, the J gene TRBJ1-2, with a tentative D call TRBD1 (5 bases). Trimming removed 6 bases at V and 4 bases at J, with 15 bases between. The germline gives CDR1 MNHEY, CDR2 SVGAGI. This CDR3 region has 14 residues. In DNA, the CDR3 is TGTGCCAGCAGCACCCAGGGTGGTGGCTATGGCTACACCTTC. Its protein product is CASSTQGGGYGYTF.

This rearrangement joins TRBV27 to TRBJ2-1; 8 nucleotides line up with TRBD1. There are 18 residues in the CDR3. The ends lost 0 bases at V and 6 bases at J; junction bases unmatched: 13. Germline V gene sequence: CDR1 MNHEY, CDR2 SMNVEV (reference sequence). The CDR3 sequence: CASSLSRATGGVTNEQFF. In DNA form, the CDR3 reads TGTGCCAGCAGTTTATCGAGGGCTACAGGGGGAGTAACCAATGAGCAGTTCTTC.

The chain has TRBV7-6 and TRBJ2-4, with 8 bases fitting TRBD2. Germline CDR1 is SGHVS and CDR2 is FNYEAQ. This CDR3 spans 14 amino acids. J gave up 8 bases and V 5 bases, and 8 bases lay outside the gene matches. CDR3 nucleotides: TGTGCCAGCAGCGACCCCGGGACTAGTGACATTCAGTACTTC. Protein product: CASSDPGTSDIQYF.

The chain has TRBV18 and TRBJ2-1; D possibly corresponds to TRBD1 (5 bases). The germline CDR1 and CDR2 sequences are KGHSH and LQKENI. V lost 1 base and J lost 7, with 8 bases in between. The CDR3 spans 13 residues. The CDR3 spells CASSPRRENEQFF. In DNA, the CDR3 is TGTGCCAGCTCACCACGCAGGGAAAATGAGCAGTTCTTC.

This chain uses TRBV5-4 with TRBJ2-7, with TRBD2 matching 12 bases. V shed 4 bases, J shed 5 bases, and the junction held 4 bases outside the gene matches. Germline V gene lookup returns CDR1 SGHNT and CDR2 YYREEE (reference sequence). This CDR3 contains 14 residues. The CDR3 sequence is CASSQGLAGHEQYF. The DNA for the CDR3 is TGTGCCAGCAGCCAAGGACTAGCGGGACACGAGCAGTACTTC.

The CDR3 loop is CAWSAEKTQYF. The CDR3 coding sequence is TGTGCCTGGAGTGCAGAGAAGACCCAGTACTTC. The chain uses TRBV30 and TRBJ2-5; D call uncertain. Germline CDR1 is GTSNPN and CDR2 is SVGIG (reference sequence). Trimming removed 1 base from V and 6 bases from J, with 6 bases in between. This CDR3 region has 11 residues.

The V call is TRBV9, the J call TRBJ2-5; D not certain. The CDR3 covers 13 residues. V dropped 0 bases and J dropped 2 bases, with 5 bases sitting between them. Germline V gives CDR1 SGDLS, CDR2 YYNGEE. CDR3 DNA: TGTGCCAGCAGCGTAGGGACGCAAGAGACCCAGTACTTC. Protein: CASSVGTQETQYF.

The V call is TRBV10-3, the J call TRBJ2-3; TRBD1 matches 10 bases. The CDR3 runs 14 residues. Germline-derived CDR1 and CDR2 are ENHRY and SYGVKD. V shed 8 bases and J 2 bases; nucleotides not matched to a gene: 4. CDR3 sequence (DNA): TGTGCCATCCAAGGACAGGGGGTCACAGATACGCAGTATTTT. Protein product: CAIQGQGVTDTQYF.

This clone appeared once. V and J are TRBV29-1 and TRBJ2-7; 7 bases line up with TRBD1. V was pared by 7 bases and J by 2 bases, with 5 bases of the junction left unmatched. Germline CDR1 and CDR2: SQVTM and ANQGSEA. The CDR3 is 12 residues long. The CDR3, as DNA: TGCAGCGCGCGACAGGGTCCCTACGAGCAGTACTTC. It encodes CSARQGPYEQYF.